Given below is one TCR beta chain in context. Its specificity is unknown. This entry is derived from a study of T cell responses to AZD1222 COVID-19 vaccine. TCRdb's table, derived via immunoSEQ multiplex PCR, lists solely in-frame clones and lacks some. The sample lists about 200,000 clones, 93% seen once, with roughly 1% in the top ten. Study results and limitations: Repertoire sampling was restricted to post-peak T cell response timepoints. Following two doses of AZD1222, Spike-specific TCR breadth and depth rose. Donors were mostly white British, more females; clonal diversity possibly underestimated. Regions left unmutated in variants are reportedly the target of nearly half of spike-specific TCRs.

The origin of this receptor is an adult who received the AZD1222 COVID-19 vaccine. This specimen consisted of peripheral blood, obtained 28 days after the second AZD1222 dose.

CDR3 DNA sequence: TGCGCCAGCAGCCAAGCTGCGCAGGGGATTAACTATGGCTACACCTTC. It codes for CASSQAAQGINYGYTF. J is TRBJ1-2 and V is TRBV4-1, with D possibly TRBD1 on 6 matching bases. Per germline, CDR1 MGHRA and CDR2 YSYEKL. The V and J ends lost 1 base and 1 base respectively, with 13 bases between them. The length of the CDR3 is 16 residues.